The next 11 T cell receptor beta chains were all read from a single sample in a study of early T cells in non-severe SARS-CoV-2 infection. TCRdb reanalysed the 5' RACE reads using MiXCR and keeps one entry per CDR3 protein. The sample carries 30,000 to 40,000 distinct CDR3 sequences, 5.5% to 7.5% recorded once. Sequencing was carried out using whole blood. These receptors all stem from an adult who was a healthcare worker with PCR-confirmed SARS-CoV-2 infection or an uninfected control (not recorded which).

This clonotype appeared many times. This chain links TRBV10-3 with TRBJ2-5; TRBD1 is a possible D gene (5 bases). The CDR3 consists of 16 residues. Looked up from germline, CDR1 is ENHRY and CDR2 is SYGVKD. V gave up 0 bases and J gave up 0 bases, with 11 bases separating them. CDR3 bases: TGTGCCATCAGTGAGTCAAGAGGCAGGGACCAAGAGACCCAGTACTTC. Encoded protein: CAISESRGRDQETQYF.

There are a few counts of this clonotype. The chain combines TRBV7-9 with TRBJ2-1, with TRBD1 matching 7 bases. CDR3 size: 14 residues. Trimming at V came to 4 bases and at J to 4 bases, leaving 4 bases not matched to a gene. Germline V CDR1 and CDR2: SEHNR, FQNEAQ (reference sequence). The CDR3 bases are TGTGCCAGCAGCTCGGACAGGATTTACAATGAGCAGTTCTTC. Its translation is CASSSDRIYNEQFF. Variable domain in full (rest from reference TRBV7-9 and TRBJ2-1): DTGVSQNPRHKITKRGQNVTFRCDPISEHNRLYWYRQTLGQGPEFLTYFQNEAQLEKSRLLSDRFSAERPKGSFSTLEIQRTEQGDSAMYLCASSSDRIYNEQFFGPGTRLTVL.

This clonotype has a count of ten or more. The chain couples TRBV12-3 or TRBV12-4 to TRBJ2-7, with 10 bases fitting TRBD1. V lost 4 bases, J lost 3 bases, and 6 bases stayed unmatched. The CDR3 contains 15 residues. The CDR3: CASSSLRDRGYEQYF. Here the CDR3 DNA reads TGTGCCAGCAGTTCTCTCCGGGACAGGGGCTACGAGCAGTACTTC.

This chain connects TRBV28 to TRBJ2-4; 10 nucleotides line up with TRBD2. Germline CDR1 and CDR2: MDHEN and SYDVKM. Germline trimming cut 7 bases from V and 7 bases from J; bases unmatched to any gene: 13. The CDR3 runs 16 residues. The CDR3 sequence is CASKPGASGGRNIQYF. Written as DNA, the CDR3 is TGTGCCAGCAAACCGGGGGCTAGCGGGGGAAGGAACATTCAGTACTTC.

The chain employs TRBV3-1 and TRBJ2-5; possibly TRBD2 for D (5 bases). Trimming removed 4 bases from V and 3 bases from J, with 9 bases in between. In germline, CDR1 is LGHDT, CDR2 YNNKEL (reference sequence). There are 13 residues in the CDR3. In DNA, the CDR3 is TGTGCCAGCAGCCGTCGGGGAGAAGAGACCCAGTACTTC. Translation gives CASSRRGEETQYF.

In this sample, this clonotype turned up a few times. Mismatch with germline at one junction end may stem from a read error. The gene calls are TRBV7-2 and TRBJ1-2; D is perhaps TRBD1 (5 bases). Germline lookup yields CDR1 SGHTA and CDR2 FQGNSA. The CDR3 loop spans 14 amino acids. CDR3 in amino acids: CASSLPGIFYSYTF. In DNA form, the CDR3 reads TGTGCCAGCAGCTTACCAGGGATCTTCTATAGCTACACCTTC.

J is TRBJ1-2 and V is TRBV7-2, with 9 bases fitting TRBD1. V trimming: 5 bases; J trimming: 4 bases; junction bases outside the gene matches: 14. CDR3 length equals 17 residues. The germline gives CDR1 SGHTA, CDR2 FQGNSA. CDR3 nucleotide sequence: TGTGCCAGCAGCGGCTGGACAGGGGAGAGCTCTCTCTATGGCTACACCTTC. It is translated as CASSGWTGESSLYGYTF.

The sample holds many counts of this clonotype. This rearrangement joins TRBV6-2 or TRBV6-3 to TRBJ2-7, with D perhaps TRBD2 (6 bases). The germline CDR1 and CDR2 sequences are MNHEY and SVGEGT. The CDR3 contains 14 residues. Between the trimmed V and J ends, which lost 0 bases and 4 bases, there was a span of 10 bases. The CDR3: CASSYSRDSYEQYF. CDR3 DNA sequence: TGTGCCAGCAGTTACTCGCGGGATTCTTACGAGCAGTACTTC.

The rearrangement uses TRBV7-2 and TRBJ1-6; possible D gene TRBD1, 6 bases. The CDR3 runs 16 residues. V was shortened by 5 bases and J by 3 bases, with 14 bases between the two germline ends. Germline values: CDR1 SGHTA, CDR2 FQGNSA. Here the CDR3 reads CASSPQGPGYNSPLHF. The CDR3 DNA is TGTGCCAGCAGCCCTCAGGGGCCGGGCTATAATTCACCCCTCCACTTT.

There are many counts of this clonotype. V is TRBV18 and J is TRBJ1-1; no reliable D call. Germline loops: CDR1 KGHSH, CDR2 LQKENI. The CDR3 runs 14 residues. V was clipped by 3 bases and J by 1 base, with 9 bases between them. The CDR3 DNA reads TGTGCCAGCTCACCCGGACGGTGGAACACTGAAGCTTTCTTT. It yields the protein CASSPGRWNTEAFF.

This clonotype came up many times. The rearrangement uses TRBV21-1 and TRBJ1-6; TRBD1, as called in the table, went unchecked against the DNA. TRBV21-1 is designated a pseudogene. This CDR3 is 17 amino acids long. CDR3 in DNA: TGTGCCAGCAGCAAAAAGATAGGGGGGTCCTATAATTCACCCCTCCACTTT. It is translated as CASSKKIGGSYNSPLHF.